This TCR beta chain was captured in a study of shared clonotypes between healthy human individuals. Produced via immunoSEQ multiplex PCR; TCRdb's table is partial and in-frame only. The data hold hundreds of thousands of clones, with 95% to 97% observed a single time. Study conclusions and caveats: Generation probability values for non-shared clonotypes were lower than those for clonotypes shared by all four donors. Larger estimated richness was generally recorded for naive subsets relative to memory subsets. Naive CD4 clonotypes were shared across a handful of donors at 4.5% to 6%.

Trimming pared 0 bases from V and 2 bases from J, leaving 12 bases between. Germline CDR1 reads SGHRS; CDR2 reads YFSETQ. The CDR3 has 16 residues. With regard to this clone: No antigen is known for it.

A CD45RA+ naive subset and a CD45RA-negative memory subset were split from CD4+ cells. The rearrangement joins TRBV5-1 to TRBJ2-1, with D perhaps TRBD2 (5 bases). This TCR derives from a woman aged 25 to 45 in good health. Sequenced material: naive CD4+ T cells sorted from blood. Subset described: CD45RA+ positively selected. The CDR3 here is CASSLVAGATYNEQFF. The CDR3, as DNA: TGCGCCAGCAGCTTGGTGGCGGGCGCGACCTACAATGAGCAGTTCTTC. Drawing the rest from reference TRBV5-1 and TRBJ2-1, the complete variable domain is KAGVTQTPRYLIKTRGQQVTLSCSPISGHRSVSWYQQTPGQGLQFLFEYFSETQRNKGNFPGRFSGRQFSNSRSEMNVSTLELGDSALYLCASSLVAGATYNEQFFGPGTRLTVL.